The subject of this entry is one T cell receptor (beta chain). Its specificity is not known. The record originates from a study of cytomegalovirus exposure and HLA in healthy donors. Study-level background: In an early release, HLA-typed donors contributed 80 million to 95 million unique TCR sequences. Study-level results: Accurate predictions that matched the HLA-A and HLA-B alleles of most subjects were reportedly made from TCR beta sequences. Fewer N-insertions (relative to the roughly 730-donor mean) were reportedly seen in an Asian-associated ancestry cluster in a later analysis.

CDR1 and CDR2 (germline): GTSNPN, SVGIG (reference sequence). The CDR3 sequence is 13 residues long. The V end lost 4 bases, the J end lost 5 bases, and 14 bases lay between the germline ends. 60 Vbeta and 13 Jbeta primers were used in PCR. Sequenced by immunoSEQ multiplex PCR; TCRdb stores in-frame clones only, minus some. The sample shows more than 95,000 clones, approximately 9.4% of them seen only once. The chain couples TRBV30 to TRBJ1-1, with a tentative D call TRBD1 (5 bases). This TCR was sampled from a man aged 25 to 40 in good health and CMV-seronegative. The specimen sequenced was PBMCs. CDR3 amino acids: CAWMYGGGTEAFF. Here the CDR3 DNA reads TGTGCCTGGATGTACGGGGGTGGTACTGAAGCTTTCTTT. The full variable domain, completed using reference TRBV30 and TRBJ1-1, is SQTIHQWPATLVQPVGSPLSLECTVEGTSNPNLYWYRQAAGRGLQLLFYSVGIGQISSEVPQNLSASRPQDRQFILSSKKLLLSDSGFYLCAWMYGGGTEAFFGQGTRLTVV.